The rows below give T cell receptor beta chains drawn from one sample of a study of T cell responses to AZD1222 COVID-19 vaccine. TCRdb's copy holds only in-frame clones and misses some; the assay was immunoSEQ multiplex PCR. The table records 90,000 to 110,000 clones, approximately 91% of them present only once. The specimen comprised peripheral blood, sampled on day 0 of AZD1222 vaccination. The origin of the receptors is an adult in good health. Both conserved end residues are part of each CDR3. The D gene is left open where the match is weak. The size entry is marked missing in some rows and otherwise reads once, few, many or a size class.

cdr3_nt cdr3_aa clone_size cdr3_length d_call j_call v_call
TGTGCCAGCAGTGATATAGGACTAGGGAATTCACCCCTCCACTTT CASSDIGLGNSPLHF NA 15 NA TRBJ1-6 TRBV2
TGTGCCAGTAGTATGATGGAGGGAATGAGCAATCAGCCCCAGCATTTT CASSMMEGMSNQPQHF NA 16 NA TRBJ1-5 TRBV19
TGCAGTGCCACTCCGGGGGATCGAGCTTTCTTT CSATPGDRAFF NA 11 NA TRBJ1-1 TRBV20-1
TGTGCCAGTAGACTTCTACGGGACAGGGGCGCCGGGGCCTATGGCTACACCTTC CASRLLRDRGAGAYGYTF NA 18 TRBD1 TRBJ1-2 TRBV19
TGTGCCAGCAGCCCTCTGGTGAGCTATGGCTACACCTTC CASSPLVSYGYTF NA 13 NA TRBJ1-2 TRBV27
TGTGCCAGTAGTATCAGCCCGAACACTGAAGCTTTCTTT CASSISPNTEAFF NA 13 NA TRBJ1-1 TRBV19
TGTGCCAGCGGCCAAGCAGGCTCCCCTAACTATGGCTACACCTTC CASGQAGSPNYGYTF once 15 NA TRBJ1-2 TRBV6-5
TGCAGTGCTAGTAGGGCTAGCCCGAACACCGGGGAGCTGTTTTTT CSASRASPNTGELFF NA 15 NA TRBJ2-2 TRBV20-1
TGCAGCGCCCGGCAGGGAAATTCACCCCTCCACTTT CSARQGNSPLHF NA 12 NA TRBJ1-6 TRBV29-1
TGTGCCAGCAGCTTGGATCCCAGCAGGACCTACGAGCAGTACTTC CASSLDPSRTYEQYF NA 15 NA TRBJ2-7 TRBV5-6
TGTGCCAGCAGCCAAGGAGGGGAGAGTGGGAGCTTC CASSQGGESGSF NA 12 NA TRBJ1-2 TRBV3-1/TRBV3-2
TGCGCCAGCAGCCCTACCCCAGCGGGAGGGCCGGTAGATACGCAGTATTTT CASSPTPAGGPVDTQYF NA 17 TRBD2 TRBJ2-3 TRBV4-1
TGTGCCATCGGACTAGCGGACAATGAGCAGTTCTTC CAIGLADNEQFF NA 12 TRBD2 TRBJ2-1 TRBV10-3
TGTGCCAGCAGTTGGACAGGGTCCTCCGCGGGAAACACCATATATTTT CASSWTGSSAGNTIYF NA 16 TRBD1 TRBJ1-3 TRBV6-5
TGTGCCAGCACCTTACAGGGATCTAACTATGGCTACACCTTC CASTLQGSNYGYTF NA 14 NA TRBJ1-2 TRBV9
TGTGCCAGTAGTATAGTGACAGGGGGTTACGCAGATACGCAGTATTTT CASSIVTGGYADTQYF NA 16 TRBD1 TRBJ2-3 TRBV19
TGTGCCAGCACCACAAACACTGAAGCTTTCTTT CASTTNTEAFF NA 11 NA TRBJ1-1 TRBV6-5
TGTGCCAGCAGCTTAGTAAGCCTAGCGGGGGGGTTGAACACCGGGGAGCTGTTTTTT CASSLVSLAGGLNTGELFF NA 19 TRBD2 TRBJ2-2 TRBV7-2
TGTGCCAGCAGTGAGGGACAGGTCTACGAGCAGTACTTC CASSEGQVYEQYF few 13 TRBD1 TRBJ2-7 TRBV2
TGTGCCAGCAGTTTACCTCAGACAGGGGGCTTTAAGAGCACTGAAGCTTTCTTT CASSLPQTGGFKSTEAFF NA 18 TRBD1 TRBJ1-1 TRBV28
TGTGCCAGCAGCCGCCCCTCAGGGCCCACTGGGGCCAACGTCCTGACTTTC CASSRPSGPTGANVLTF NA 17 NA TRBJ2-6 TRBV11-3
TGTGCAAGTCGCTTTGGCTGGCCTGAACAGGGGGAATCCTACGAGCAGTACTTC CASRFGWPEQGESYEQYF NA 18 NA TRBJ2-7 TRBV12-2
TGTGCCACCAGCAGAGGGGGACAGGGCAGCAATCAGCCCCAGCATTTT CATSRGGQGSNQPQHF NA 16 TRBD1 TRBJ1-5 TRBV15
TGTGCCAGCAGCCCGAGCCGACAGGTCCACTACGAGCAGTACTTC CASSPSRQVHYEQYF few 15 NA TRBJ2-7 TRBV9
TGTGCCAGCAGTTTATGGATGAACACTGAAGCTTTCTTT CASSLWMNTEAFF NA 13 NA TRBJ1-1 TRBV12-3/TRBV12-4
TGTGCCAGTAGTATCCTCTGGCTAGAGACCCAGTACTTC CASSILWLETQYF NA 13 NA TRBJ2-5 TRBV19
TGTGCCAGTAGTATTTTTCCAAGGGGGAGCACCGGGGAGCTGTTTTTT CASSIFPRGSTGELFF NA 16 NA TRBJ2-2 TRBV19
TGTGCCAGCAGTTACTCCCAGGGGTCCAATGAGCAGTTCTTC CASSYSQGSNEQFF NA 14 NA TRBJ2-1 TRBV6-5
TGTGCCAGTAGTATACGGATAAGCAATCAGCCCCAGCATTTT CASSIRISNQPQHF few 14 NA TRBJ1-5 TRBV19
TGTGCCAGCAGCTTGGCCCCTGGGACAGGCGGTGGGCCCCAGCATTTT CASSLAPGTGGGPQHF NA 16 TRBD1 TRBJ1-5 TRBV5-4
TGTGCCAGCAGCTTGAGGACCGCCCTCGGCTACACCTTC CASSLRTALGYTF NA 13 NA TRBJ1-2 TRBV5-8
TGTGCCAGCAGCCTAAGGGTGGGGGACGGCGGTTTAAACACCATATATTTT CASSLRVGDGGLNTIYF NA 17 NA TRBJ1-3 TRBV9